This is a list of T cell receptor beta chains from one sample in a study of circulating and synovial CD4+ cells in juvenile arthritis. TCRdb's copy holds only in-frame clones and misses some; the assay was immunoSEQ multiplex PCR. The sample has just over 35,000 clones, approximately 94% seen once. Material: CD4+ T cells from blood. Source of these receptors: a human donor with juvenile idiopathic arthritis. Each CDR3 is given with its conserved first and last residue. Each record gives: V gene, J gene, D gene, clone size, CDR3 DNA, CDR3 protein. A D gene is named only where the DNA matches it firmly. Clone size is given for some rows only: seen once, a few or many times, or a class if the clone is expanded.

TRBV7-2	TRBJ1-5	NA	NA	TGTGCCAGCACTATGGACAGCCACAATCAGCCCCAGCATTTT	CASTMDSHNQPQHF
TRBV30	TRBJ1-1	TRBD1	NA	TGTGCCTGGAGTGCAGGACAGGGTGAAGCTTTCTTT	CAWSAGQGEAFF
TRBV6-5	TRBJ1-6	NA	NA	TGTGCCAGCAGTTACTCGAGGGTTTATAATTCCCCCCTCCACTTT	CASSYSRVYNSPLHF
TRBV5-5	TRBJ2-5	NA	NA	TGTGCCAGCAGCTCCGTAGCCGGCGGAGAGACCCAGTACTTC	CASSSVAGGETQYF
TRBV5-1	TRBJ1-4	TRBD1	NA	TGCGCCAGCAGAAACCGGGACAGCCCTAATGAAAAACTGTTTTTT	CASRNRDSPNEKLFF
TRBV19	TRBJ1-2	TRBD1	NA	TGTGCCAGTACCCCGGGACAGGGTCGCTATGGCTACACCTTC	CASTPGQGRYGYTF
TRBV19	TRBJ2-7	NA	NA	TGTGCCAGTAGTATCCGGGGTAGGTACGAGCAGTACTTC	CASSIRGRYEQYF
TRBV2	TRBJ1-1	NA	NA	TGTGCCAGCAAACTTCTACAGGACCAATCCACTGAAGCTTTCTTT	CASKLLQDQSTEAFF
TRBV7-8	TRBJ1-1	NA	NA	TGTGCCAGCAGTTTTACAGGGTTGGGCACTGAAGCTTTCTTT	CASSFTGLGTEAFF
TRBV4-1	TRBJ1-2	NA	once	TGCGCCAGCAGCCAAGATGCAGGCAGGGACTATGGCTACACCTTC	CASSQDAGRDYGYTF
TRBV7-8	TRBJ1-6	TRBD1	once	TGTGCCAGCAGCTTCAATTTGGACAGGATTAATTCACCCCTCCACTTT	CASSFNLDRINSPLHF